Reported below is one T cell receptor beta chain. As yet, its antigen is unknown. This sample is part of a study of monozygotic twins with inflammatory bowel disease. Study-wide results and limits: Among IBD patients, TCRbeta diversity (inverse Simpson) was lower than in healthy co-twins. Differences in immunosuppressive treatment may have been a source of added variability in patient repertoires. Comparison of concordant versus discordant twins revealed no difference in repertoire similarity, possibly due to limited power.

The CDR3 has 13 residues. CDR1 and CDR2 from the germline V gene are MNHNS and SASEGT. TCRdb reworked the 5' RACE reads into one entry per CDR3 protein, no DNA. The sample has roughly 200,000 distinct CDR3 sequences; the top ten hold approximately 1.6%. Whole blood, unsorted for T cells, was the source of total RNA. The rearrangement links TRBV6-1 to TRBJ1-1; the D call of TRBD1 rests on TCRdb alone, since no DNA is present to check it. Sequenced material: blood. This clonotype was sampled from a human donor with ulcerative colitis or Crohn's disease, or a healthy co-twin of an affected twin (not recorded which). CDR3 protein: CASTSRGNTEAFF.